The next 21 T cell receptor beta chains were all read from a single sample in a study of early T cells in non-severe SARS-CoV-2 infection. TCRdb reprocessed the 5' RACE reads via MiXCR and lists one record per CDR3 protein. The sample carries about 77,000 distinct CDR3 sequences, around 5% recorded once. The starting material was whole blood, obtained at baseline. The receptors shown here come from an adult who was a healthcare worker with PCR-confirmed SARS-CoV-2 infection or an uninfected control (not recorded which).

This sequence joins TRBV7-2 and TRBJ2-7; D tentatively reads TRBD1 or TRBD2 (5 bases each). CDR3 size: 14 residues. Between the trimmed V and J ends, which lost 6 bases and 3 bases, there was a span of 15 bases. The V gene's germline CDR1 is SGHTA and CDR2 FQGNSA. The CDR3 region has the DNA TGTGCCAGCAGTCAGGGACCTCCCCTCTACGAGCAGTACTTC. This codes for CASSQGPPLYEQYF.

This clonotype was recorded at least ten times. CDR3 nucleotides: TGCAGCGTTGAAGATTCGTGGGGGAACACTGAAGCTTTCTTT. It translates to CSVEDSWGNTEAFF. This chain uses TRBV29-1 with TRBJ1-1; D ambiguous. This CDR3 is built from 14 residues. The germline CDR1 and CDR2 sequences are SQVTM and ANQGSEA. Trimming took 0 bases from V and 1 from J, leaving 9 bases between them.

Only a few counts were recorded for this clonotype. The chain joins TRBV18 to TRBJ2-3; 9 nucleotides line up with TRBD1. The CDR3 length is 19 residues. From germline, CDR1 is KGHSH and CDR2 LQKENI. J was trimmed by 0 bases and V by 3 bases; bases with no gene match: 13. The DNA of the CDR3 is TGTGCCAGCTCACCGACGTCGCCGCTGGACAGGGGAAGCACAGATACGCAGTATTTT. It translates to CASSPTSPLDRGSTDTQYF.

A word on this clonotype: It may be a read error: a sequence one base away is much more abundant. The chain combines TRBV6-5 with TRBJ2-7; the D gene is possibly TRBD2 (6 bases). This CDR3 comprises 13 residues. The germline gives CDR1 MNHEY, CDR2 SVGAGI. V dropped 5 bases and J dropped 1 base, with 9 bases sitting between them. CDR3 loop: CASSRGMSYEQYF. DNA for the CDR3: TGTGCCAGCAGTCGGGGGATGTCCTACGAGCAGTACTTC.

This clonotype appeared many times. The CDR3 region is CSARPQWGGSASYEQYF. CDR3 bases: TGCAGTGCTAGACCCCAGTGGGGCGGAAGCGCATCCTACGAGCAGTACTTC. The rearrangement uses TRBV20-1 and TRBJ2-7, with D perhaps TRBD1 (5 bases). Germline V gene lookup returns CDR1 DFQATT and CDR2 SNEGSKA (reference sequence). Between the trimmed V and J ends, which lost 2 bases and 1 base, there was a span of 21 bases. This CDR3 contains 17 residues.

J is TRBJ2-7 and V is TRBV7-9; a weak D match, TRBD2 (5 bases). This CDR3 has 14 amino acids. Germline CDR1 and CDR2: SEHNR and FQNEAQ (reference sequence). V lost 3 bases, J lost 2 bases, and 11 bases lay in between. The CDR3 loop is CASSLFSEPYEQYF. CDR3 DNA sequence: TGTGCCAGCAGCTTGTTTAGCGAACCCTACGAGCAGTACTTC.

At least ten counts were recorded for this clonotype. The V call is TRBV20-1, the J call TRBJ2-7, with D perhaps matching TRBD2 (6 bases). The CDR3 sequence is 16 residues long. V was shortened by 4 bases and J by 4 bases, with 23 bases between the two germline ends. The germline gives CDR1 DFQATT, CDR2 SNEGSKA (reference sequence). This CDR3 reads CSAIDGGLPTGYEQYF. The CDR3 DNA sequence: TGCAGTGCTATTGACGGGGGACTGCCGACCGGGTACGAGCAGTACTTC.

Many counts were recorded for this clonotype. The chain joins TRBV20-1 to TRBJ1-2, with a weak D call TRBD1 (5 bases). There are 12 residues in the CDR3. V was shortened by 4 bases and J by 3 bases, with 9 bases between the two germline ends. Per the germline V gene, CDR1 is DFQATT and CDR2 is SNEGSKA (reference sequence). DNA of the CDR3: TGCAGTGCTACCAGGGAGTACTATGGCTACACCTTC. Translation gives CSATREYYGYTF.

This clonotype has a count of ten or more. The chain couples TRBV6-2 or TRBV6-3 to TRBJ1-5; no firm D call. Trimming took 0 bases from V and 7 from J, leaving 4 bases between them. The germline CDR1 and CDR2 sequences are MNHEY and SVGEGT. The CDR3 contains 12 residues. The CDR3 DNA follows: TGTGCCAGCAGTTACTCGACACAGCCCCAGCATTTT. Translated, it gives CASSYSTQPQHF.

The chain employs TRBV6-2 or TRBV6-3 and TRBJ1-2, with D unresolved. V lost 5 bases and J 3 bases, leaving 10 bases between the germline ends. In germline, CDR1 is MNHEY, CDR2 SVGEGT. This CDR3 comprises 13 residues. The CDR3 DNA sequence: TGTGCCAGCAGTCGCCCCACGGACTATGGCTACACCTTC. It encodes CASSRPTDYGYTF.

This clonotype was found many times. The V gene is TRBV9, the J gene TRBJ2-1; D may be TRBD2 (5 bases). Between the trimmed V and J ends, which lost 1 base and 4 bases, there was a span of 12 bases. Germline CDR1 is SGDLS and CDR2 is YYNGEE. This CDR3 region has 15 residues. CDR3 sequence (DNA): TGTGCCAGCAGCGTAACGCGTCGGGGTTACAATGAGCAGTTCTTC. The encoded protein is CASSVTRRGYNEQFF.

This clonotype was seen many times. The CDR3 nucleotides read TGCAGTGCTAGCGGACAGACACAATACAATGAGCAGTTCTTC. It encodes CSASGQTQYNEQFF. The chain is built from TRBV20-1 and TRBJ2-1; D might be TRBD1 (6 bases). The CDR3 length is 14 residues. CDR1 and CDR2 (germline): DFQATT, SNEGSKA (reference sequence). V gave up 3 bases and J gave up 4 bases, with 13 bases separating them.

This clonotype was found many times. The rearrangement links TRBV20-1 to TRBJ2-2; a possible D gene is TRBD1 (5 bases). CDR3 size: 14 residues. Germline CDR1 and CDR2: DFQATT and SNEGSKA (reference sequence). V was cut by 6 bases and J by 6 bases, with 17 bases left in between. CDR3 sequence: CSAQRTINPGELFF. The CDR3 DNA reads TGCAGTGCCCAGAGGACAATTAATCCCGGGGAGCTGTTTTTT.

This clonotype was detected many times. The rearrangement uses TRBV18 and TRBJ1-5; a weak D match, TRBD1 (6 bases). Trimming left V 2 bases short and J 3 bases short, with 8 bases between. From germline, CDR1 is KGHSH and CDR2 LQKENI. The CDR3 is made up of 14 amino acids. The CDR3 DNA reads TGTGCCAGCTCACCAGGACAGTACAATCAGCCCCAGCATTTT. Protein product: CASSPGQYNQPQHF.

This clonotype was counted many times. This sequence joins TRBV6-5 and TRBJ1-2, with D maybe TRBD1 (5 bases). The V gene lost 7 bases and the J gene lost 4 bases, with 16 bases spanning the gap. CDR3 length: 14 residues. Per germline, CDR1 MNHEY and CDR2 SVGAGI. The CDR3 region has the DNA TGTGCCAGCACCCGCACCCAGGGTGGCTATGGCTACACCTTC. Encoded protein: CASTRTQGGYGYTF.

This clonotype showed up many times. This sequence joins TRBV5-1 and TRBJ2-7; 8 bases are a match to TRBD1. Germline loops: CDR1 SGHRS, CDR2 YFSETQ. The CDR3 sequence is 14 residues long. V was pared by 4 bases and J by 2 bases, with 5 bases of the junction left unmatched. The CDR3 reads CASSAGQGTYEQYF. CDR3 bases: TGCGCCAGCAGCGCAGGACAGGGAACCTACGAGCAGTACTTC.

This clonotype appeared many times. The CDR3 DNA follows: TGCAGTGCTTTTACGGGGGTACGGTCACCCCTCCACTTT. It yields the protein CSAFTGVRSPLHF. The chain carries TRBV20-1 and TRBJ1-6; TRBD1 might be the D (5 bases). The CDR3 has 13 residues. Trimming left V 5 bases short and J 10 bases short, with 15 bases between. CDR1 is DFQATT, CDR2 SNEGSKA, per germline (reference sequence).

This clonotype showed up just a few times. The rearrangement uses TRBV5-1 and TRBJ2-1, with 8 positions matching TRBD2. This CDR3 contains 14 residues. CDR1 and CDR2 from the germline V gene are SGHRS and YFSETQ. Losses at the gene ends were 4 bases for V and 4 bases for J; bases not matched to a gene: 4. The CDR3 spells CASSRLAPYNEQFF. CDR3 DNA sequence: TGCGCCAGCAGCCGACTAGCGCCTTACAATGAGCAGTTCTTC.

This clonotype was counted at least ten times. V and J are TRBV19 and TRBJ1-5; no definite D call. The CDR3 is 13 amino acids. Germline values: CDR1 LNHDA, CDR2 SQIVND (reference sequence). Trimming shortened V by 1 base and J by 6 bases, and 7 bases separated the two germline ends. CDR3 DNA: TGTGCCAGTAGTATAGTCGGTGGTCAGCCCCAGCATTTT. This sequence encodes CASSIVGGQPQHF.

This clonotype was observed a handful of times. The V call is TRBV5-1, the J call TRBJ2-7; 8 bases agree with TRBD1. Germline V gene sequence: CDR1 SGHRS, CDR2 YFSETQ. CDR3 length: 15 amino acids. Trimming cost V 1 base and J 4 bases; bases outside gene matches: 7. CDR3 protein: CASSLTQGAPYEQYF. The CDR3 DNA reads as TGCGCCAGCAGCTTGACTCAGGGGGCACCATACGAGCAGTACTTC.

This clonotype came up many times. This chain links TRBV7-9 with TRBJ2-1, with TRBD2 matching 11 bases. The CDR3 is made up of 15 amino acids. Germline assignment: CDR1 SEHNR and CDR2 FQNEAQ (reference sequence). J gave up 7 bases and V 6 bases, and 8 bases lay outside the gene matches. As DNA, the CDR3 is TGTGCCAGCAGGGGAGGGACTAGCGGAAAGAATGAGCAGTTCTTC. It translates to CASRGGTSGKNEQFF.